These 17 T cell receptor beta chains were sequenced from one sample in a study of blood T cell dynamics during melanoma immunotherapy. Regarding time point: pre-treatment baseline. Sequencing was performed with immunoSEQ multiplex PCR; in TCRdb, only in-frame clones are kept and a portion is missing. The sample lists more than 11,000 clones, 80% to 90% occurring once. This specimen consisted of blood, obtained from a patient treated with checkpoint blockade. All receptors come from a human donor with melanoma.

V is TRBV6-6 and J is TRBJ2-7, with D perhaps matching TRBD2 (5 bases). The V gene lost 2 bases and the J gene lost 6 bases, with 8 bases spanning the gap. Germline CDR1 reads MNHNY; CDR2 reads SVGAGI (reference sequence). The CDR3 consists of 12 residues. CDR3 sequence (DNA): TGTGCCAGCAGTTACCTCGGGGTCGAGCAGTACTTC. Translation gives CASSYLGVEQYF.

The chain couples TRBV5-1 to TRBJ1-3, with unresolved D. This CDR3 has 11 amino acids. V dropped 0 bases and J dropped 10 bases, with 5 bases sitting between them. Germline assignment: CDR1 SGHRS and CDR2 YFSETQ. The CDR3 is CASSLGHTIYF. In DNA, the CDR3 is TGCGCCAGCAGCTTGGGACATACCATATATTTT.

V gene TRBV29-1 combines with J gene TRBJ1-4; TRBD1 matches at 9 bases. CDR3 length: 13 amino acids. V lost 4 bases to trimming and J lost 10 bases; unmatched junction nucleotides: 7. Per germline, CDR1 SQVTM and CDR2 ANQGSEA. The CDR3 spells CSVVIQGAGKLFF. CDR3 bases: TGCAGCGTTGTAATACAGGGGGCGGGAAAACTGTTTTTT.

This chain joins TRBV6-5 and TRBJ2-7, with 10 bases aligning to TRBD1. In germline, CDR1 is MNHEY, CDR2 SVGAGI. Trimming took 4 bases from V and 6 from J; bases not matched to a gene: 9. This CDR3 has 15 residues. CDR3 loop: CASSSGQGVSAEQYF. CDR3 coding DNA: TGTGCCAGCAGTTCTGGACAGGGGGTGTCGGCCGAGCAGTACTTC.

The chain has TRBV9 and TRBJ1-2, with TRBD1 matching 8 bases. CDR3 size: 15 residues. Germline V lookup: CDR1 SGDLS, CDR2 YYNGEE. V dropped 4 bases and J dropped 3; count of bases not matched to a gene: 8. The CDR3 loop reads CASSPQTGVYYGYTF. The CDR3, as DNA: TGTGCCAGCAGCCCCCAGACAGGGGTTTACTATGGCTACACCTTC. The full variable domain, with the rest looked up from reference TRBV9 and TRBJ1-2, is DSGVTQTPKHLITATGQRVTLRCSPRSGDLSVYWYQQSLDQGLQFLIQYYNGEERAKGNILERFSAQQFPDLHSELNLSSLELGDSALYFCASSPQTGVYYGYTFGSGTRLTVV.

The rearrangement uses TRBV19 and TRBJ2-1; TRBD2 aligns across 9 bases. The J segment lost 3 bases and the V segment lost 7 bases, leaving 10 bases of the junction unmatched. The CDR3 totals 16 residues. The germline CDR1 and CDR2 sequences are LNHDA and SQIVND (reference sequence). CDR3 protein: CASTPVAGEIYNEQFF. The CDR3 DNA reads as TGTGCCAGTACCCCAGTAGCGGGGGAGATCTACAATGAGCAGTTCTTC. The full variable domain, with the rest looked up from reference TRBV19 and TRBJ2-1, is DGGITQSPKYLFRKEGQNVTLSCEQNLNHDAMYWYRQDPGQGLRLIYYSQIVNDFQKGDIAEGYSVSREKKESFPLTVTSAQKNPTAFYLCASTPVAGEIYNEQFFGPGTRLTVL.

V is TRBV4-1 and J is TRBJ2-1; possibly TRBD1 for D (5 bases). The V end was cut by 1 base, the J end by 4 bases, with 11 bases between. Germline values: CDR1 MGHRA, CDR2 YSYEKL. The CDR3 totals 15 residues. The CDR3 DNA sequence: TGCGCCAGCAGCCAAGTACAGGTGGCTTACAATGAGCAGTTCTTC. Its translation is CASSQVQVAYNEQFF.

In this sample, this clone turned up once. CDR3 sequence reads: CASSAPGETEAFF. The CDR3 region has the DNA TGTGCCAGCAGCGCCCCAGGGGAGACTGAAGCTTTCTTT. The chain uses TRBV9 and TRBJ1-1; a possible D gene is TRBD1 (6 bases). The CDR3 extends over 13 amino acids. The ends were cut back, 3 bases at V and 5 bases at J, with 11 bases in the middle. Looked up from germline, CDR1 is SGDLS and CDR2 is YYNGEE.

This chain links TRBV7-8 with TRBJ1-1; maybe TRBD1 (6 bases). Germline loops: CDR1 SGHVS, CDR2 FQNEAQ. V was trimmed by 3 bases and J by 1 base, leaving 9 bases between them. The CDR3 runs to 14 residues. The CDR3 DNA reads TGTGCCAGCAGCTTGGCGGACAGGAACACTGAAGCTTTCTTT. Translation gives CASSLADRNTEAFF.

The V call is TRBV5-1, the J call TRBJ1-6, with D tentatively TRBD1 (6 bases). Germline CDR1 and CDR2: SGHRS and YFSETQ. This CDR3 is built from 15 residues. V was cut by 4 bases and J by 4 bases, with 12 bases left in between. In DNA, the CDR3 is TGCGCCAGCAGCGTCGGACAGTCTTATAATTCACCCCTCCACTTT. This codes for CASSVGQSYNSPLHF.

This chain links TRBV7-2 with TRBJ1-5; D not certain. The germline V and J ends were trimmed by 5 bases and 3 bases, with 5 bases remaining between them. Germline lookup yields CDR1 SGHTA and CDR2 FQGNSA. This CDR3 spans 12 amino acids. For the CDR3, the DNA is TGTGCCAGCAGCCCTTTCAATCAGCCCCAGCATTTT. Translating gives CASSPFNQPQHF.

This rearrangement joins TRBV23-1 to TRBJ2-7; possible D gene TRBD1, 6 bases. TRBV23-1 is sorted into the ORF group, with uncertain function. Trimming shortened V by 4 bases and J by 2 bases, and 9 bases separated the two germline ends. The CDR3 loop spans 13 amino acids. As DNA, the CDR3 is TGCGCCAGCAGTCGGGGGACACCCTACGAGCAGTACGTC. Protein sequence: CASSRGTPYEQYV.

In this sample, this clone turned up once. This rearrangement joins TRBV19 to TRBJ2-5; 12 bases agree with TRBD1. Per germline, CDR1 LNHDA and CDR2 SQIVND (reference sequence). The CDR3 is 13 amino acids. V lost 8 bases, J lost 4 bases, and 2 bases stayed unmatched. In nucleotides, the CDR3 is TGTGCCAGTGGGGGACAGGGGGCAGAGACCCAGTACTTC. This gives the protein CASGGQGAETQYF. Filled out from reference TRBV19 and TRBJ2-5, the complete variable domain reads DGGITQSPKYLFRKEGQNVTLSCEQNLNHDAMYWYRQDPGQGLRLIYYSQIVNDFQKGDIAEGYSVSREKKESFPLTVTSAQKNPTAFYLCASGGQGAETQYFGPGTRLLVL.

This clone appeared once. The chain carries TRBV19 and TRBJ2-2; the D is unclear. The ends were cut back, 3 bases at V and 1 base at J, with 6 bases in the middle. Germline CDR1 reads LNHDA; CDR2 reads SQIVND (reference sequence). The CDR3 is made up of 14 amino acids. The CDR3 DNA is TGTGCCAGTAGTATTGGGCTGAACACCGGGGAGCTGTTTTTT. It specifies CASSIGLNTGELFF.

This chain's CDR3 is CASSPQTGIAKNIQYF. The CDR3 DNA reads TGTGCCAGCTCACCACAGACAGGGATTGCCAAAAACATTCAGTACTTC. The V and J genes are TRBV18 and TRBJ2-4; 7 positions agree with TRBD1. Germline V CDR1 and CDR2: KGHSH, LQKENI. The CDR3 covers 16 residues. After removal of 1 base from V and 1 base from J, the junction contained 4 bases not matched to a gene.

This clone was seen more than once but under ten times. J is TRBJ1-5 and V is TRBV2; D gene ambiguous. Per the germline V gene, CDR1 is SNHLY and CDR2 is FYNNEI. This CDR3 contains 15 residues. Trimming stripped 6 bases from V and 3 bases from J, with 15 bases between. The CDR3 DNA is TGTGCCAGCAGACCCCAAATAAATCCCAATCAGCCCCAGCATTTT. Its protein is CASRPQINPNQPQHF.

The V gene is TRBV7-2, the J gene TRBJ2-3; a weak D match, TRBD2 (7 bases). Germline CDR1 and CDR2: SGHTA and FQGNSA. Trimming left V 5 bases short and J 6 bases short, with 18 bases between. This CDR3 is 15 amino acids long. CDR3 nucleotides: TGTGCCAGCAGCCAAATGGGGGGGCCTAGGGATACGCAGTATTTT. Protein: CASSQMGGPRDTQYF.